The T cell receptor (beta chain) under discussion was sequenced for a study of CD8 T cells in ankylosing spondylitis. Germline CDR1 SGHRS, CDR2 YFSETQ. CDR3 length: 15 amino acids. V lost 2 bases and J lost 9; bases outside the gene matches: 7. A single record per CDR3 protein comes from TCRdb applying MiXCR to the 5' RACE reads. The sample comprises a few hundred thousand distinct CDR3 sequences, 20% of which are singletons, and roughly 8.3% rests with the top ten. The sample consisted of blood, either unsorted or a sorted T cell fraction (not recorded which). The sequence was collected from a male donor with ankylosing spondylitis or in good health (not recorded which). The chain has TRBV5-1 and TRBJ1-6; 8 nucleotides align to TRBD1. CDR3 bases: TGCGCCAGCAGCTTTAACGACAGGGGCACTTCACCCCTCCACTTT. It is translated as CASSFNDRGTSPLHF.